This T cell receptor beta chain was recovered during a study of blood T cell repertoires in COVID-19. Whole-study context: Donors in the United States, Italy and Spain gave samples during acute or convalescent COVID-19. Sources were T cells, B-cell-depleted T cells, or PBMCs; the material itself was cDNA or gDNA.

How the authors handled the data: Nucleated cell number was recorded as an estimate derived from reference gene primer amplification. The assay was immunoSEQ multiplex PCR, and TCRdb's table has in-frame clones only and misses some. Clonal size and the V and J genes are those of that table, whereas D and trimming came from the DNA. The sample holds around 230,000 clones; around 83% are singletons and the top ten take 8.2%. The CDR3 is 14 residues long. The V gene lost 4 bases and the J gene lost 0 bases, with 9 bases spanning the gap. Germline-derived CDR1 and CDR2 are SNHLY and FYNNEI. The rearrangement uses TRBV2 and TRBJ1-1; D is unresolved. This TCR was recovered from a woman aged 45-60 years with acute or convalescent COVID-19. What was sequenced was peripheral blood. CDR3 residues: CASSVVELNTEAFF. CDR3 DNA sequence: TGTGCCAGCAGTGTGGTGGAGCTGAACACTGAAGCTTTCTTT.